There are many counts of the clone carrying this TCR beta chain. The data derive from a study of regulatory T cells in long-lasting Graves disease. iRepertoire HTBI primers and Arm-PCR of CDR3 regions built TCR beta libraries. TCRdb reprocessed the multiplex PCR reads with MiXCR, giving one entry per CDR3 protein. The table records 400,000 to 450,000 distinct CDR3 sequences, around a quarter of them present only once. Described time point: persistent/refractory GD, antithyroid drugs over 5 years with positive TRAb. The TCR library was prepared using RNA isolated from PBMCs. CDR3 size: 15 residues. Germline CDR1 is MDHEN and CDR2 is SYDVKM. V lost 2 bases and J 2 bases, leaving 7 bases between the germline ends.

This material consisted of peripheral blood mononuclear cells (PBMCs), taken when the disease was refractory, from a patient treated with antithyroid drugs. The J gene is TRBJ2-6, the V gene TRBV28; the D is unclear. The sequence was obtained from a female donor with Graves disease. The CDR3 DNA reads as TGTGCCAGCAGTTTACAGGCTGCTGGGGCCAACGTCCTGACTTTC. It translates to CASSLQAAGANVLTF.